This T cell receptor (beta chain) came from a study of T cell responses to AZD1222 COVID-19 vaccine. To note about this clone: Its antigen is unidentified.

Study outcomes and limitations: Reportedly, nearly half of unique spike TCRs recognized epitopes outside B.1.351/B.1.1.7 mutations.

Germline assignment: CDR1 SGDLS and CDR2 YYNGEE. V was clipped by 7 bases and J by 3 bases; unmatched bases: 0. The CDR3 consists of 11 residues. Sequencing used immunoSEQ multiplex PCR; TCRdb keeps in-frame clones, though not all of them. The repertoire holds some 140,000 clones, around 92% seen once, with approximately 2% in the top ten. The gene calls are TRBV9 and TRBJ2-7; TRBD2 matches 8 bases. This TCR came from an adult in good health. Sample: peripheral blood, taken on day 0 of AZD1222 vaccination. DNA for the CDR3: TGTGCCAGCGGGACTAGCTACGAGCAGTACTTC. As protein: CASGTSYEQYF.